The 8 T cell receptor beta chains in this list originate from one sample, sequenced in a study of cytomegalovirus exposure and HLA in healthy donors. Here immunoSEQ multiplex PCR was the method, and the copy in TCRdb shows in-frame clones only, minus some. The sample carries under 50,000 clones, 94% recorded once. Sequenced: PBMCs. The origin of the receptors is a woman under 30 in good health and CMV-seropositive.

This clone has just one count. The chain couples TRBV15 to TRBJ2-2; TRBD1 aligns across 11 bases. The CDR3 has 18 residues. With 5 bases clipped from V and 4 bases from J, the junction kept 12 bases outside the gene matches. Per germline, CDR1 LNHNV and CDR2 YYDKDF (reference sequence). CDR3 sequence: CATSLGTWDRGFTGELFF. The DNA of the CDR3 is TGTGCCACCAGCCTTGGGACCTGGGACAGGGGGTTCACCGGGGAGCTGTTTTTT.

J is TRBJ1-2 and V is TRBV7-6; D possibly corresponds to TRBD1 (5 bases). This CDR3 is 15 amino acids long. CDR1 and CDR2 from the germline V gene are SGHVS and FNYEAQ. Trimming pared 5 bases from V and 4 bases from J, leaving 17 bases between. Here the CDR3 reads CASSPGRQGGYGYTF. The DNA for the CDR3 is TGTGCCAGCAGCCCCGGTCGGCAGGGTGGCTATGGCTACACCTTC.

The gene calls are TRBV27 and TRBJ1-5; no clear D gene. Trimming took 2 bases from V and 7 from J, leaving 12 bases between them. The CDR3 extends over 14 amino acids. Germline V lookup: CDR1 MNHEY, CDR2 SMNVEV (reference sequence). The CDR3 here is CASSLHIGRQPQHF. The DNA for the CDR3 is TGTGCCAGCAGTTTACATATAGGGAGGCAGCCCCAGCATTTT.

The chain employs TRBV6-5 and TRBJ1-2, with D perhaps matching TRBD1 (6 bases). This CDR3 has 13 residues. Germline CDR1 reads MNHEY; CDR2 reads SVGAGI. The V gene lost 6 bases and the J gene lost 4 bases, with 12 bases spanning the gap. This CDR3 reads CASSFRGGYGYTF. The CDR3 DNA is TGTGCCAGCAGCTTCAGGGGTGGCTATGGCTACACCTTC.

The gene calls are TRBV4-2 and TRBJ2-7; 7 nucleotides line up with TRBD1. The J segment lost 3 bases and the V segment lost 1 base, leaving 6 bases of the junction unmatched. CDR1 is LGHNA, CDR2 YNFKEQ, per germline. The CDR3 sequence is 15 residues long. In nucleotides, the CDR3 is TGTGCCAGCAGCCAAGCCCTTGCAGGGGGCTACGAGCAGTACTTC. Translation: CASSQALAGGYEQYF.

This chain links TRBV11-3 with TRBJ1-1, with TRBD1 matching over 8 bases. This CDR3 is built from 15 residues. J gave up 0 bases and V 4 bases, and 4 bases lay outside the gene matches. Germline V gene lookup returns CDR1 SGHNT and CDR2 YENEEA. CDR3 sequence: CASSWGTGMNTEAFF. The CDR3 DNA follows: TGTGCCAGCAGCTGGGGGACAGGTATGAACACTGAAGCTTTCTTT.

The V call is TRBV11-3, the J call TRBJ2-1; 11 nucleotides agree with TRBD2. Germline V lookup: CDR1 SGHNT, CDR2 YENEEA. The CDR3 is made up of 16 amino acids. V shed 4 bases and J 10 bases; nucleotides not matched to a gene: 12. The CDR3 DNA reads TGTGCCAGCAGCTCAGCAACTAGCGGGAGAGCCTCGGAGCAGTTCTTC. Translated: CASSSATSGRASEQFF.

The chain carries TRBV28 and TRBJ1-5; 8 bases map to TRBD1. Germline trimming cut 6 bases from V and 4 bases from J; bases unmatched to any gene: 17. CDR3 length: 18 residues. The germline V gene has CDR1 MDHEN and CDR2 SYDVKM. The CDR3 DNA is TGTGCCAGCAGGTTAAGGATTCCCGGACAGGGTAGAAATCAGCCCCAGCATTTT. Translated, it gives CASRLRIPGQGRNQPQHF.